This TCR beta chain stems from a study of glioma-infiltrating T cells after dendritic cell vaccination. Looking at the study overall: Dendritic cell vaccination trial patients had either newly diagnosed or recurrent glioblastoma.

Clones were read by immunoSEQ multiplex PCR, and TCRdb kept only the in-frame ones, dropping some. This table holds approximately 48,000 clones, around 86% found once. Selection required adequate fresh-frozen tumor tissue plus more than two years' survival data. None of the glioblastoma patients had an isocitrate dehydrogenase mutation. This CDR3 spans 14 amino acids. The junction had 12 bases not matched to a gene; V was cut back by 5 bases and J by 7 bases. CDR1 is GTSNPN, CDR2 SVGIG, per germline (reference sequence). The source is a human donor with glioblastoma. The V and J genes are TRBV30 and TRBJ1-1, with 8 bases aligning to TRBD1. The source material was blood, sampled before dendritic cell vaccination. This CDR3 is CAWAGTRGTGEAFF. The CDR3 DNA follows: TGTGCCTGGGCCGGGACTCGAGGGACAGGTGAAGCTTTCTTT.